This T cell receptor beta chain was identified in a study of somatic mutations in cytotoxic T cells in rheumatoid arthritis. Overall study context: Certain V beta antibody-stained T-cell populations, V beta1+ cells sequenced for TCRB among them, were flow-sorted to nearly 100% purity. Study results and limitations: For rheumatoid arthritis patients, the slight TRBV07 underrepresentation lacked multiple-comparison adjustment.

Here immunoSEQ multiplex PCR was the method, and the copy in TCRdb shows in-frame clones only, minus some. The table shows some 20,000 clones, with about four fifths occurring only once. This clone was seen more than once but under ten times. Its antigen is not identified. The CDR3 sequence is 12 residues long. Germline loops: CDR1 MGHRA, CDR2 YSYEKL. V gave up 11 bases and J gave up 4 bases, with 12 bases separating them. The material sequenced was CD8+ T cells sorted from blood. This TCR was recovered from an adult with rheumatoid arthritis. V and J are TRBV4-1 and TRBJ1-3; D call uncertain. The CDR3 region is CASAGSGNTIYF. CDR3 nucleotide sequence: TGCGCCTCTGCGGGGTCGGGAAACACCATATATTTT.